Listed below are T cell receptor beta chains from one sample, sequenced in a study of T cell repertoires in cytomegalovirus infection. TCRdb reprocessed the reads with MiXCR, giving one entry per CDR3 protein. The data contain fewer than 900,000 distinct CDR3 sequences, almost 30% of them seen just once; the ten biggest clones take up around 13%. Their antigens are not known. The source was cultured CD8+ T cells from PBMCs, collected from culture after CMV antigen stimulation. The receptors derive from a human donor in good health (CMV status not recorded). Some clones in this sample may be carry-over from other donors' samples. CDR3s leave out the opening cysteine and the closing phenylalanine or tryptophan.

TRBV7-8,TRBJ2-3,ASSPLLGQMSTSTDTQY
TRBV20-1,TRBJ1-2,SAIYYRSRVGGYT
TRBV6-1,TRBJ2-1,ASSGQGRNEQF
TRBV6-6,TRBJ2-7,ASSYSAGPYEQY
TRBV9,TRBJ1-2,ASSAPTGYGYT
TRBV6-8,TRBJ2-7,ASSYSGTGNEQY
TRBV5-3,TRBJ2-1,ASSLLAGGLNEQV
TRBV7-2,TRBJ1-1,ASSLLTGIEAF
TRBV24-1,TRBJ2-7,ATNPIYYEQY
TRBV28,TRBJ2-2,ASSRRRPEGSGELF
TRBV28,TRBJ1-4,ASSSMQPNEKLF
TRBV2,TRBJ2-5,ASSEGTSGQETQY
TRBV12-3/TRBV12-4,TRBJ2-2,ASSYRPNTGELF
TRBV4-1,TRBJ2-1,ASSPQPYNEQF
TRBV7-2,TRBJ2-5,ASSFSPGGLQETQY
TRBV24-1,TRBJ2-3,ATSDRTDTQY
TRBV4-1,TRBJ1-4,ASSPSGGAINEKLF
TRBV7-9,TRBJ2-1,ASSLGPGYEQF
TRBV29-1,TRBJ1-1,SVLDRGAEAF
TRBV6-2/TRBV6-3,TRBJ1-5,ASGETDSNQPQH
TRBV6-4,TRBJ1-2,ATRANYGYT
TRBV6-1,TRBJ2-1,ASSEFWEGFNEQF
TRBV12-3/TRBV12-4,TRBJ2-2,ASRDIRVNTGELF
TRBV27,TRBJ1-5,ASSPRQGATQPQH
TRBV6-5,TRBJ1-1,ASSYSGDRRDTEAF
TRBV7-9,TRBJ1-5,ASSDAFQGGYQPQH
TRBV7-6,TRBJ2-1,ASRTGDYNEQF
TRBV4-1,TRBJ2-2,ASRTFDRGGSSGELF
TRBV3-1,TRBJ1-3,ASSHQSRTGIHTIY
TRBV6-2/TRBV6-3,TRBJ1-1,ASIPDGFKAEAF
TRBV5-6,TRBJ2-7,ASSFNHLAGGIYEQY
TRBV6-5,TRBJ1-1,ASSYRGSEAF
TRBV11-2,TRBJ2-1,ASSTRRVHEQF
TRBV7-6,TRBJ2-3,ASSLGWRNTDTQY
TRBV7-6,TRBJ2-1,ASSPTSGGAPYNEQF
TRBV20-1,TRBJ1-2,SAPSWGRSSGYT
TRBV7-7,TRBJ2-2,ASGGQGATGELF
TRBV12-5,TRBJ2-2,ASGLPTGELF
TRBV2,TRBJ2-7,ASTEGSYEQY
TRBV11-2,TRBJ2-1,ASSPLNEQF
TRBV6-4,TRBJ1-2,ASTETPDSGDLYGYT
TRBV4-1,TRBJ1-5,ASSWTVDSNQPQH